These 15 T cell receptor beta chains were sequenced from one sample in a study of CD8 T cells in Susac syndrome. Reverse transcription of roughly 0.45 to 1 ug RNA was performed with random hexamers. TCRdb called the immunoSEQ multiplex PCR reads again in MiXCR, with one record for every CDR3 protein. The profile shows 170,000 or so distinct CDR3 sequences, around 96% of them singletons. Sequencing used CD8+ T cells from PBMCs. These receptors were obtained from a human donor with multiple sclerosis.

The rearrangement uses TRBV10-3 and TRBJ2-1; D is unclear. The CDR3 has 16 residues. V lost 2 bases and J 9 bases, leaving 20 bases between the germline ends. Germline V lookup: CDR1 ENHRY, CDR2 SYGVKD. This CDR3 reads CAISEGSGPNTGEQFF. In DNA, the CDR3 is TGTGCCATCAGTGAGGGGTCAGGCCCCAATACGGGTGAGCAGTTCTTC.

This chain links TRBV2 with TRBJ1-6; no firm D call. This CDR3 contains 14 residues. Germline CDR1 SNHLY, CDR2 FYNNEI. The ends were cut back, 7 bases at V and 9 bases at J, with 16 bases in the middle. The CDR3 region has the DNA TGTGCCAGCAAGAGCAGAGACTATGGTTCACCCCTCCACTTT. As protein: CASKSRDYGSPLHF.

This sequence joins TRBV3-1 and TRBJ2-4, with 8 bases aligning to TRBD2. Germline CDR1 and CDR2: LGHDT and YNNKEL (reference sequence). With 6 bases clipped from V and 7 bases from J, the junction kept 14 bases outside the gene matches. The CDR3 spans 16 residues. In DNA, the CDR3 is TGTGCCAGCAGTCGCCTCCCTGCGGGAGGAGGGAACATTCAGTACTTC. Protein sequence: CASSRLPAGGGNIQYF. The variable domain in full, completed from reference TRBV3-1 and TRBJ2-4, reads DTAVSQTPKYLVTQMGNDKSIKCEQNLGHDTMYWYKQDSKKFLKIMFSYNNKELIINETVPNRFSPKSPDKAHLNLHINSLELGDSAVYFCASSRLPAGGGNIQYFGAGTRLSVL.

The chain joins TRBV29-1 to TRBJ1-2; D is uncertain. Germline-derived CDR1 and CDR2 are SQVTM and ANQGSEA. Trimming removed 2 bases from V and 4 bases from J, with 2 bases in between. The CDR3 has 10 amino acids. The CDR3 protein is CSVESYGYTF. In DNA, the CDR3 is TGCAGCGTTGAAAGCTATGGCTACACCTTC.

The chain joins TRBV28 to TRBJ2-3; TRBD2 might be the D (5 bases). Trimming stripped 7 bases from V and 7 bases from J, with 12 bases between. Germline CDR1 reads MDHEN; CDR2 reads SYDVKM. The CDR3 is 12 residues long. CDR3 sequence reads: CASNDGVNTQYF. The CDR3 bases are TGTGCCAGCAATGACGGGGTAAATACGCAGTATTTT.

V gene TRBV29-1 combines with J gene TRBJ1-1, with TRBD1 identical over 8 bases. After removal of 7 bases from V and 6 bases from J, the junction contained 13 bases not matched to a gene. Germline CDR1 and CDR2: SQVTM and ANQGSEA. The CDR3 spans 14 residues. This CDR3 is CSGQGALIGPEAFF. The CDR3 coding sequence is TGCAGCGGCCAGGGGGCCCTTATCGGCCCTGAAGCTTTCTTT.

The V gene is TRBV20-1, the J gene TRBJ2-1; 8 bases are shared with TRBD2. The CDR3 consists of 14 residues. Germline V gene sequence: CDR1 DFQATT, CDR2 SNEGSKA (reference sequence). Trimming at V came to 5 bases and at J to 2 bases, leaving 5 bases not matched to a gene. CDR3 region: CSAGSGSTYNEQFF. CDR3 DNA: TGCAGTGCTGGAAGCGGGAGTACCTACAATGAGCAGTTCTTC.

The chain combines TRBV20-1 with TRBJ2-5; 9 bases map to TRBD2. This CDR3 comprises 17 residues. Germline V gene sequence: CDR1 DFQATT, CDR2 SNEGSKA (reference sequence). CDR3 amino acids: CSQEGVKSGRNRETQYF. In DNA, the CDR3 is TGCAGCCAGGAGGGGGTGAAGAGCGGGAGGAACAGGGAGACCCAGTACTTC.

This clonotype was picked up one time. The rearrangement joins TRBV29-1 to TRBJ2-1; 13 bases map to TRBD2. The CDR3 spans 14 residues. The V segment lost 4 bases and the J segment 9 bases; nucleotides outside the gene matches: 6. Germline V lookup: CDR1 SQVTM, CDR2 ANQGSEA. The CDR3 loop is CSVAGTSGVVEQFF. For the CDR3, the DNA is TGCAGCGTTGCGGGGACTAGCGGGGTGGTTGAGCAGTTCTTC.

This chain's CDR3 is CAISELGTEQFF. The CDR3 DNA follows: TGTGCCATCAGTGAGTTGGGGACAGAGCAGTTCTTC. The J gene is TRBJ2-1, the V gene TRBV10-3; TRBD1 might be the D (6 bases). CDR1 ENHRY and CDR2 SYGVKD come from the germline V gene. The ends were cut back, 1 base at V and 10 bases at J, with 8 bases in the middle. This CDR3 is 12 amino acids long.

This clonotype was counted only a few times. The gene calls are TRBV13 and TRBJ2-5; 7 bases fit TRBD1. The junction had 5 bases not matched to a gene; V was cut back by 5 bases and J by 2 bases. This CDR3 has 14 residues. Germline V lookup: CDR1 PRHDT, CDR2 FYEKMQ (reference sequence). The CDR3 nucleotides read TGTGCCAGCAGCCCTGGGACAGATCAAGAGACCCAGTACTTC. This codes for CASSPGTDQETQYF.

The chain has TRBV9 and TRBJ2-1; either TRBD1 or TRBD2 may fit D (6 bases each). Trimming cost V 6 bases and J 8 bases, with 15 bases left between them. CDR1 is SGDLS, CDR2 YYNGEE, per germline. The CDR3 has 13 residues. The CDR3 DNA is TGTGCCAGCACACCGGGGGCGCGCCATGAGCAGTTCTTC. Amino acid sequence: CASTPGARHEQFF.

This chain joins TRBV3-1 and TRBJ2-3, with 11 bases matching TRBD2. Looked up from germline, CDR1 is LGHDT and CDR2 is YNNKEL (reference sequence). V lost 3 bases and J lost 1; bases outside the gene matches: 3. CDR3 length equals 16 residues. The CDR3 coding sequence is TGTGCCAGCAGCCATCAGGGACTAGCGGGCACAGATACGCAGTATTTT. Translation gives CASSHQGLAGTDTQYF.

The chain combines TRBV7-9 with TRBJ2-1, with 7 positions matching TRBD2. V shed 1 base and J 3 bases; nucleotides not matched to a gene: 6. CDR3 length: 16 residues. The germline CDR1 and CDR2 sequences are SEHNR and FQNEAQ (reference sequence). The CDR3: CASSLGFGGFYNEQFF. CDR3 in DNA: TGTGCCAGCAGCTTAGGCTTCGGGGGGTTCTACAATGAGCAGTTCTTC.

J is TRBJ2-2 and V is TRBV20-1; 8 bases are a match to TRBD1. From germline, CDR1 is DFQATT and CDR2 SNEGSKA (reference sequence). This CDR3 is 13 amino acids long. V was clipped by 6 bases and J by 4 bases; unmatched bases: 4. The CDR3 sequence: CSARTGRTGELFF. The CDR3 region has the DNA TGCAGTGCGCGGACAGGGCGCACCGGGGAGCTGTTTTTT.